The TCR beta chain under discussion was sequenced for a study of T cells in Graves' hyperthyroidism and ophthalmopathy. The CDR3 regions of TCR beta were amplified from RNA transcripts. Researchers ran a first-round RT-PCR on the TCR CDR3 using the HTBI primer set. TCRdb reprocessed the multiplex PCR reads with MiXCR, giving one entry per CDR3 protein. This table has 300,000 to 500,000 distinct CDR3 sequences, 14% to 15% appearing once. Study observations and caveats: Most clonotypes that expanded in the thyroid above 0.001 also showed up in blood.

Fresh peripheral blood, 7.5 to 10 ml of it, supplied the PBMCs. This clonotype was recorded a few times. Its antigen is not known. This receptor was obtained from a woman in her twenties or thirties with Graves' hyperthyroidism. Sequencing was done on a sample of blood.

The CDR3 nucleotides read TGTGCCAGCAGCGGGGGACAGGGCCTTAGCAATCAGCCCCAGCATTTT. This encodes CASSGGQGLSNQPQHF. The chain recombines TRBV9 with TRBJ1-5, with 9 nucleotides matching TRBD1. CDR3 length: 16 amino acids. The J segment lost 0 bases and the V segment lost 3 bases, leaving 4 bases of the junction unmatched. CDR1 is SGDLS, CDR2 YYNGEE, per germline.